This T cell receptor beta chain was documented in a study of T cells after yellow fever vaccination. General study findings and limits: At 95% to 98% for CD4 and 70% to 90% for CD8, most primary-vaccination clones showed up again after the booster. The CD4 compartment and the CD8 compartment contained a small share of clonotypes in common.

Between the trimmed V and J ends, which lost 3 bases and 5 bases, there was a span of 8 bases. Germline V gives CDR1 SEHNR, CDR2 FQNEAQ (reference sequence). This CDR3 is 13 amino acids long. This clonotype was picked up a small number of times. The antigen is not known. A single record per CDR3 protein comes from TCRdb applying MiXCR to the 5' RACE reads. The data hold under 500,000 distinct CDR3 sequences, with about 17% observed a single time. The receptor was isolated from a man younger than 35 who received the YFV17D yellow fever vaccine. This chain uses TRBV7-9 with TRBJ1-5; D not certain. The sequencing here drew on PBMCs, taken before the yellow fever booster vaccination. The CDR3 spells CASSFGVDQPQHF. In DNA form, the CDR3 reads TGTGCCAGCAGCTTTGGGGTTGATCAGCCCCAGCATTTT.